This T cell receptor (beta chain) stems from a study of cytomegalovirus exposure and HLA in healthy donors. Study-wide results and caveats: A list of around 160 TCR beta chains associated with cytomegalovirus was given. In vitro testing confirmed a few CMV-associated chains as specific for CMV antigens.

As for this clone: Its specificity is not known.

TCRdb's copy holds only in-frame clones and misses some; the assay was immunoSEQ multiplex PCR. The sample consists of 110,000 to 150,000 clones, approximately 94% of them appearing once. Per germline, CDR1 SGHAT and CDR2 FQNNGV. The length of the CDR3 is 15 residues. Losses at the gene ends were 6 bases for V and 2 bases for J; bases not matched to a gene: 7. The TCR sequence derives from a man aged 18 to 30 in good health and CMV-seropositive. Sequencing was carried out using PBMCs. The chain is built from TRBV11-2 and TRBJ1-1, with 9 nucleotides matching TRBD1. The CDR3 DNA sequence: TGTGCCAGCAGGTTGACGGGACAGGGAAACACTGAAGCTTTCTTT. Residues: CASRLTGQGNTEAFF. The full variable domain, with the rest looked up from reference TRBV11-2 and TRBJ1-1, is EAGVAQSPRYKIIEKRQSVAFWCNPISGHATLYWYQQILGQGPKLLIQFQNNGVVDDSQLPKDRFSAERLKGVDSTLKIQPAKLEDSAVYLCASRLTGQGNTEAFFGQGTRLTVV.